Sequencing of this T cell receptor (beta chain) was carried out in a study of beta chain features in type 1 diabetes. The CDR3 is 11 residues long. Germline values: CDR1 SQVTM, CDR2 ANQGSEA. V lost 6 bases, J lost 5 bases, and 11 bases lay in between. The whole isolated RNA underwent reverse transcription, so sequencing captured expressed TCRB transcripts. Assay: immunoSEQ multiplex PCR; the TCRdb copy retains only in-frame clones and omits some. Of 500,000 to 700,000 clones listed, roughly a sixth are singletons. This chain uses TRBV29-1 with TRBJ2-7, with D possibly being TRBD1 (6 bases). The sequence came from a man in his late teens or twenties in good health. The sample taken for sequencing was naive CD4+ T cells from blood. The CDR3: CSVRGVNEQYF. In DNA, the CDR3 is TGCAGCGTCAGGGGAGTCAACGAGCAGTACTTC.